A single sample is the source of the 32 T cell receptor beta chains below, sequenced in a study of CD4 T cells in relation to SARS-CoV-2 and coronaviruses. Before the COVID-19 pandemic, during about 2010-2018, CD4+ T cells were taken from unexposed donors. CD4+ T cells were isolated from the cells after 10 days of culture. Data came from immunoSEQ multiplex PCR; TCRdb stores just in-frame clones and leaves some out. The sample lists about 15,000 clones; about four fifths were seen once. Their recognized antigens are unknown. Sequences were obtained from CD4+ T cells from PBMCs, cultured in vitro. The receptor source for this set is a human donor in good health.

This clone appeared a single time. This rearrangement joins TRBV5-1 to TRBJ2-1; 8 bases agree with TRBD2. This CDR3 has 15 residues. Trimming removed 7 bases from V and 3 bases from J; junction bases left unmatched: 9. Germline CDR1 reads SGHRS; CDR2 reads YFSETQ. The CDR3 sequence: CASQPQRGYYNEQFF. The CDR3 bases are TGCGCCAGCCAGCCCCAGCGGGGGTACTACAATGAGCAGTTCTTC.

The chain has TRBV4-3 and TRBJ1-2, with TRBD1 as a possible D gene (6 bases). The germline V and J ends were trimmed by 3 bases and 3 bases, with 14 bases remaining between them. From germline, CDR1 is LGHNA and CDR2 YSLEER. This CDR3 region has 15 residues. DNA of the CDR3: TGCGCCAGCAGCCAGTCCGGACAGAACCACTATGGCTACACCTTC. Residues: CASSQSGQNHYGYTF.

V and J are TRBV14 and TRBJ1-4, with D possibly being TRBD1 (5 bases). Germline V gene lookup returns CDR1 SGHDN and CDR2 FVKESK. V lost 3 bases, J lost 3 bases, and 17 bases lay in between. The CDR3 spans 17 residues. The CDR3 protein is CASSQGVGGGPNEKLFF. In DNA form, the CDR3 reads TGTGCCAGCAGCCAGGGGGTCGGTGGGGGACCTAATGAAAAACTGTTTTTT.

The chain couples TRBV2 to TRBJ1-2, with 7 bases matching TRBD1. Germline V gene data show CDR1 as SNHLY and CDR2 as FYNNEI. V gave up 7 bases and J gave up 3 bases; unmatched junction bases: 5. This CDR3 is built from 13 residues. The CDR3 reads CASNSDRDYGYTF. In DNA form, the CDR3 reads TGTGCCAGCAATTCCGACAGGGACTATGGCTACACCTTC. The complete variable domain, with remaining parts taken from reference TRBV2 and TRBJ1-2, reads EPEVTQTPSHQVTQMGQEVILRCVPISNHLYFYWYRQILGQKVEFLVSFYNNEISEKSEIFDDQFSVERPDGSNFTLKIRSTKLEDSAMYFCASNSDRDYGYTFGSGTRLTVV.

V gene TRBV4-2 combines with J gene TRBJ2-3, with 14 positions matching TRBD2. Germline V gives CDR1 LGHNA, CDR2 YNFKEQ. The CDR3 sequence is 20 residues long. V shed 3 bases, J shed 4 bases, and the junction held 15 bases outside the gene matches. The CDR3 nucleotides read TGTGCCAGCAGCCACCTCAAGGGGGGGGGACTAGCGGGAGAAGCAGATACGCAGTATTTT. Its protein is CASSHLKGGGLAGEADTQYF.

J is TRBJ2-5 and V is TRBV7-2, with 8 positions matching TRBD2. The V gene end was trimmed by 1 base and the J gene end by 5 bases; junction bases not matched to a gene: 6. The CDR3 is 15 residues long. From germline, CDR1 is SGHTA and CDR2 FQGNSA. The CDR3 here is CASSLGGGLGETQYF. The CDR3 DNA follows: TGTGCCAGCAGCTTAGGCGGGGGGCTGGGGGAGACCCAGTACTTC.

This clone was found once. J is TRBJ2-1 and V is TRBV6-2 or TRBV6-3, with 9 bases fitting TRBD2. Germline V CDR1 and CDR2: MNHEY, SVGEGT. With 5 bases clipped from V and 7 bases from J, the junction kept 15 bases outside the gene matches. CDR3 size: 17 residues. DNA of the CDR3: TGTGCCAGCAGTGGCCCTAGCGGGACCCCGGGGATAAATGAGCAGTTCTTC. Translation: CASSGPSGTPGINEQFF.

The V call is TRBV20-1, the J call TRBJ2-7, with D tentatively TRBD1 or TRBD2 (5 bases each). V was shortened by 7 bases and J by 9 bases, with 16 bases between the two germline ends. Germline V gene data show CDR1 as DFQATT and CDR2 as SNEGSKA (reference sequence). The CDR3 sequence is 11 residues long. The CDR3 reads CSVNRDLGQYF. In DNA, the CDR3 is TGCAGTGTCAACCGGGACCTTGGGCAGTACTTC.

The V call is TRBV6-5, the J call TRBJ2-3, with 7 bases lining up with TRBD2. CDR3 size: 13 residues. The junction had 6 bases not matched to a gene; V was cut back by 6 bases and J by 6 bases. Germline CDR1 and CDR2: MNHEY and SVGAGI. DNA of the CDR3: TGTGCCAGCAGGCCTAGCGGTTGGGATACGCAGTATTTT. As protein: CASRPSGWDTQYF.

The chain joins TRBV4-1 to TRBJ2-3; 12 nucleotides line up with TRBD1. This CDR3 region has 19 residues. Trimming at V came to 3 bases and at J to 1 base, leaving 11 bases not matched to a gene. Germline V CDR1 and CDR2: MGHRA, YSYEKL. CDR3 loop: CASSQGVGQGARGTDTQYF. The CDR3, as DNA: TGCGCCAGCAGCCAGGGGGTGGGACAGGGGGCGCGTGGCACAGATACGCAGTATTTT.

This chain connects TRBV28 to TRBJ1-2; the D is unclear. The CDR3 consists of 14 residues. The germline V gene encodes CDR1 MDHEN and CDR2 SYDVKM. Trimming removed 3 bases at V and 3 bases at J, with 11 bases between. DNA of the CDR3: TGTGCCAGCAGTTTTATGGGCAACTACTATGGCTACACCTTC. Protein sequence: CASSFMGNYYGYTF.

CDR3 DNA: TGTGCCAGCAGCTCCGGGGGTACCACAGATACGCAGTATTTT. This gives the protein CASSSGGTTDTQYF. The chain couples TRBV28 to TRBJ2-3; a possible D gene is TRBD2 (6 bases). V was shortened by 6 bases and J by 2 bases, with 12 bases between the two germline ends. CDR1 and CDR2 from the germline V gene are MDHEN and SYDVKM. The CDR3 is made up of 14 amino acids. Based on the CDR3 plus reference TRBV28 and TRBJ2-3, the full variable domain is DVKVTQSSRYLVKRTGEKVFLECVQDMDHENMFWYRQDPGLGLRLIYFSYDVKMKEKGDIPEGYSVSREKKERFSLILESASTNQTSMYLCASSSGGTTDTQYFGPGTRLTVL.

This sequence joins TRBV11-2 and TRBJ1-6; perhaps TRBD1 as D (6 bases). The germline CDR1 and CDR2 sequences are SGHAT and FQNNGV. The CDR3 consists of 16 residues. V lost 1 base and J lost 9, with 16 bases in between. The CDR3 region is CASSLGRGTMFSPLHF. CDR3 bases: TGTGCCAGCAGCTTAGGGCGGGGGACAATGTTTTCACCCCTCCACTTT.

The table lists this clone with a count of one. This CDR3 is CASSPGNEKLFF. The CDR3 DNA sequence: TGTGCCAGCAGCCCGGGGAATGAAAAACTGTTTTTT. J is TRBJ1-4 and V is TRBV7-9, with D uncertain. The CDR3 length is 12 residues. The V end was cut by 5 bases, the J end by 5 bases, with 6 bases between. The germline gives CDR1 SEHNR, CDR2 FQNEAQ (reference sequence). The full variable domain, with the rest looked up from reference TRBV7-9 and TRBJ1-4, is DTGVSQNPRHKITKRGQNVTFRCDPISEHNRLYWYRQTLGQGPEFLTYFQNEAQLEKSRLLSDRFSAERPKGSFSTLEIQRTEQGDSAMYLCASSPGNEKLFFGSGTQLSVL.

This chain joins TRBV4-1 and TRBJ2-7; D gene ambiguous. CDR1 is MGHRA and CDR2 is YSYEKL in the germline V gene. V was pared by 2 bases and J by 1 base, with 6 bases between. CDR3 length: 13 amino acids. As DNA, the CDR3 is TGCGCCAGCAGCCAATGGGGTTCCTACGAGCAGTACTTC. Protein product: CASSQWGSYEQYF.

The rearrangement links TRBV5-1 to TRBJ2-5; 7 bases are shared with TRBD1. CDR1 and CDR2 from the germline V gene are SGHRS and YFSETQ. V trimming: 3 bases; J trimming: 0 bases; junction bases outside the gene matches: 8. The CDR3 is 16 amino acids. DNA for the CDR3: TGCGCCAGCAGCTACCCTACAGGGGCTAACCAAGAGACCCAGTACTTC. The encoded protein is CASSYPTGANQETQYF.

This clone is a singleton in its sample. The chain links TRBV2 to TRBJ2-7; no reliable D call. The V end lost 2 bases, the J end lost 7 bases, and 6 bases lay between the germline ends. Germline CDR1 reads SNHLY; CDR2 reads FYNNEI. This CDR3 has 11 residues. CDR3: CASSELTEQYF. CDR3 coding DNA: TGTGCCAGCAGTGAATTGACAGAGCAGTACTTC.

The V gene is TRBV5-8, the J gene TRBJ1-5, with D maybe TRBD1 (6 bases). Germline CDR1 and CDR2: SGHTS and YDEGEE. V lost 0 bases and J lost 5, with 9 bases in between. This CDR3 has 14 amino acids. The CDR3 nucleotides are TGTGCCAGCAGCTTGGTGGGGGGGCATCAGCCCCAGCATTTT. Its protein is CASSLVGGHQPQHF.

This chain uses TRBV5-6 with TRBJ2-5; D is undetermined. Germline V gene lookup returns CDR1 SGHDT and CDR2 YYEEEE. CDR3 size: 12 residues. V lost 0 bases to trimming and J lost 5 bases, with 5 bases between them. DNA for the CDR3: TGTGCCAGCAGCTTGGCCGGGGAGACCCAGTACTTC. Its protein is CASSLAGETQYF.

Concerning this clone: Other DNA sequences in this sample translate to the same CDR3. The CDR3 region has the DNA TGCAGCGTTGAGGGGCTAGCGGGAGGGTTAGATACGCAGTATTTT. It codes for CSVEGLAGGLDTQYF. This chain links TRBV29-1 with TRBJ2-3, with 12 bases lining up with TRBD2. Trimming took 3 bases from V and 5 from J; bases not matched to a gene: 6. This CDR3 has 15 amino acids. Germline CDR1 and CDR2: SQVTM and ANQGSEA.

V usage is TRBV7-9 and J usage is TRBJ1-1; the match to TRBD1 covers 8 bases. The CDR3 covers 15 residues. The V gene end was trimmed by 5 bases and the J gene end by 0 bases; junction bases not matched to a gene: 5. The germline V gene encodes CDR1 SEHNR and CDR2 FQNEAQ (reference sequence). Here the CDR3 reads CASSSGQGMNTEAFF. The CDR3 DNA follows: TGTGCCAGCAGCAGTGGACAGGGCATGAACACTGAAGCTTTCTTT.

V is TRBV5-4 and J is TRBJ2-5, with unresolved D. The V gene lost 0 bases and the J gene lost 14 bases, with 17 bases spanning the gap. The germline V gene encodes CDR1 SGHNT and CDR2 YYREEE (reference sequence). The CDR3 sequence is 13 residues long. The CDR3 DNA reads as TGTGCCAGCAGCTTGGCAGGTGACTCTCGCCTTTACTTC. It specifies CASSLAGDSRLYF.

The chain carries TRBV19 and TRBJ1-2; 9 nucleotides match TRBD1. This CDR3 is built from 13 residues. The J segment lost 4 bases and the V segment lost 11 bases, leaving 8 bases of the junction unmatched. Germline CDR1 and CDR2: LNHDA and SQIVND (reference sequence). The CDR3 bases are TGTGCCGCCAGCGTACAGGGGGCCTATGGCTACACCTTC. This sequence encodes CAASVQGAYGYTF.

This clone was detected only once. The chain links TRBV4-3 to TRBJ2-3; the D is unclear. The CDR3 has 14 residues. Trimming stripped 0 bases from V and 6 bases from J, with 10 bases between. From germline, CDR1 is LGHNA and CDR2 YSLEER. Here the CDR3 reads CASSQETGWDTQYF. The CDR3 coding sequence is TGCGCCAGCAGCCAAGAGACTGGCTGGGATACGCAGTATTTT.

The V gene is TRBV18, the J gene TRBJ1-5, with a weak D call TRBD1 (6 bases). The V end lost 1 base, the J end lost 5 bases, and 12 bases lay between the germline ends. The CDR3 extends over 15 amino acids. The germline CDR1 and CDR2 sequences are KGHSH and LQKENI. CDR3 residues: CASSPRTGRDQPQHF. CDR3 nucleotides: TGTGCCAGCTCACCACGCACAGGGAGGGATCAGCCCCAGCATTTT.

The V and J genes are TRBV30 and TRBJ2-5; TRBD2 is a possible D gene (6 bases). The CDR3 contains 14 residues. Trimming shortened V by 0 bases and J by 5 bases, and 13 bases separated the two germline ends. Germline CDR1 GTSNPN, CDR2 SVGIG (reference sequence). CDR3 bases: TGTGCCTGGAGTGTTGGGGGAGGAGGGGAGACCCAGTACTTC. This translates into CAWSVGGGGETQYF.

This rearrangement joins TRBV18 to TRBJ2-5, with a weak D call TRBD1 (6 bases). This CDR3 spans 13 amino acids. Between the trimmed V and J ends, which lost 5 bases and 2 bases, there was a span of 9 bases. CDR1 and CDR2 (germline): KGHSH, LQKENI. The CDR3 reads CASSKDSQETQYF. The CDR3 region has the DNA TGTGCCAGCTCAAAGGACAGTCAAGAGACCCAGTACTTC.

The CDR3 DNA reads TGTGCCAGTAGTCTACTGACAGGGGCTAATCAGCCCCAGCATTTT. It yields the protein CASSLLTGANQPQHF. J is TRBJ1-5 and V is TRBV19; TRBD1 matches 8 bases. The CDR3 extends over 15 amino acids. Per the germline V gene, CDR1 is LNHDA and CDR2 is SQIVND (reference sequence). V lost 5 bases to trimming and J lost 4 bases; unmatched junction nucleotides: 7.

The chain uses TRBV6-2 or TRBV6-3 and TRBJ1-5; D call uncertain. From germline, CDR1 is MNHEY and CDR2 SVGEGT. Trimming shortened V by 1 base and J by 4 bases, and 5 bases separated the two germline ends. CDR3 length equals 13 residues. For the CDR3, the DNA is TGTGCCAGCAGTTACTTCGGGAATCAGCCCCAGCATTTT. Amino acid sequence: CASSYFGNQPQHF.

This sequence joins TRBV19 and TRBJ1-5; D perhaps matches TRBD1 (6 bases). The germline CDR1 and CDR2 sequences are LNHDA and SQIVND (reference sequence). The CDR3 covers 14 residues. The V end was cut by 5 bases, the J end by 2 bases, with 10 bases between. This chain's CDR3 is CASSSRGGNQPQHF. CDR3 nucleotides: TGTGCCAGTAGTTCCAGGGGCGGCAATCAGCCCCAGCATTTT.

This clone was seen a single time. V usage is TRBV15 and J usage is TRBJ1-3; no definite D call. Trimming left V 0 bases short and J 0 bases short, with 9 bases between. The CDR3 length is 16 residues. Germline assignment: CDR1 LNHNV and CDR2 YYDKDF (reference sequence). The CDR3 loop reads CATSRDRVFSGNTIYF. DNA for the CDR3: TGTGCCACCAGCAGAGATCGGGTGTTCTCTGGAAACACCATATATTTT.

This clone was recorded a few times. CDR3 protein: CASSSGGGTEAFF. Written as DNA, the CDR3 is TGTGCCAGCAGCTCAGGGGGTGGCACTGAAGCTTTCTTT. This chain links TRBV7-3 with TRBJ1-1; 7 positions agree with TRBD1. CDR3 length equals 13 residues. Looked up from germline, CDR1 is SGHTA and CDR2 is FQGTGA. After removal of 4 bases from V and 4 bases from J, the junction contained 3 bases not matched to a gene.